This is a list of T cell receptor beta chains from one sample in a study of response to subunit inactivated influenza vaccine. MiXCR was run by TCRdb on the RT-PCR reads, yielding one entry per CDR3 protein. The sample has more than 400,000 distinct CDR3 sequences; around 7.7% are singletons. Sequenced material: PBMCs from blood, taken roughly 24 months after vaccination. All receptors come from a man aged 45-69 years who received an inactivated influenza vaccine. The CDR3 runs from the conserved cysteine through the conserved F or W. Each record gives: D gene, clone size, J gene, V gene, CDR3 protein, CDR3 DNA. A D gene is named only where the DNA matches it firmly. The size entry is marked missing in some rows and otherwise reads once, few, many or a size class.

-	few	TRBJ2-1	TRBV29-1	CSLSSDLGNEQFF	TGCAGTTTATCGAGTGACTTGGGGAATGAGCAGTTCTTC
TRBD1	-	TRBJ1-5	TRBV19	CASERDSRSNQPQHF	TGTGCCAGTGAGAGGGACAGTCGAAGCAATCAGCCCCAGCATTTT
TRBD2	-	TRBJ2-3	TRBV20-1	CSAILGGLAGGTDTQYF	TGCAGTGCTATCCTAGGCGGACTAGCGGGAGGCACAGATACGCAGTATTTT
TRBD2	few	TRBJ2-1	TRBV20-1	CSAIPLGGFRGRVGEQFF	TGCAGTGCTATCCCCCTCGGGGGATTTAGAGGGAGGGTTGGTGAGCAGTTCTTC
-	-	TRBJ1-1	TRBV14	CASSPQRGSMNTEAFF	TGTGCCAGCAGCCCCCAAAGGGGAAGCATGAACACTGAAGCTTTCTTT
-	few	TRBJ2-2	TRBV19	CASSIGGGRNTGELFF	TGTGCCAGTAGTATAGGAGGGGGTCGGAACACCGGGGAGCTGTTTTTT
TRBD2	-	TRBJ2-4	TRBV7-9	CASSSTSGGVENIQYF	TGTGCCAGCAGCTCAACTAGCGGGGGGGTGGAAAACATTCAGTACTTC
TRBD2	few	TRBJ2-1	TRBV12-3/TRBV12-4	CASSPPGGPGNEQFF	TGTGCCAGCAGTCCCCCGGGGGGACCGGGAAATGAGCAGTTCTTC
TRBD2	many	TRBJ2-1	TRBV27	CASTLGLAGALNEQFF	TGTGCCAGCACCCTAGGACTAGCGGGAGCCCTCAATGAGCAGTTCTTC
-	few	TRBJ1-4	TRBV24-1	CATSDPRLSDGSNEKLFF	TGTGCCACCAGTGATCCTCGGTTATCGGACGGTTCTAATGAAAAACTGTTTTTT
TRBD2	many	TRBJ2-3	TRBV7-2	CASSSAGTRPTDTQYF	TGTGCCAGCAGCTCCGCCGGGACTAGACCCACAGATACGCAGTATTTT
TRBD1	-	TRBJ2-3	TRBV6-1	CASSAGTGYTDTQYF	TGTGCCAGCAGTGCCGGGACAGGGTACACAGATACGCAGTATTTT
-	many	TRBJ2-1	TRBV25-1	CASSEGVMRSSSYNEQFF	TGTGCCAGCAGTGAAGGTGTTATGCGCAGTAGCTCCTACAATGAGCAGTTCTTC
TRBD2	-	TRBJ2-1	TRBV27	CASSWGAGGSYNEQFF	TGTGCCAGCAGTTGGGGAGCGGGGGGGTCCTACAATGAGCAGTTCTTC
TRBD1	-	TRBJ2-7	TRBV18	CASSQRTGGFYEQYF	TGTGCCAGCTCACAGAGGACAGGGGGCTTCTACGAGCAGTACTTC
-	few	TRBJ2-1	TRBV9	CASSVGVSSNEQFF	TGTGCCAGCAGCGTAGGGGTTAGCTCAAATGAGCAGTTCTTC
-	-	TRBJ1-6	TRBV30	CAWSYRSGNSPLHF	TGTGCCTGGAGTTACCGTAGCGGGAATTCACCCCTCCACTTT
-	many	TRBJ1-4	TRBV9	CASSAHSATNEKLFF	TGTGCCAGCAGCGCCCACAGTGCAACTAATGAAAAACTGTTTTTT
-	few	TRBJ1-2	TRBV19	CASSKGRTYGYTF	TGTGCCAGTAGTAAAGGGCGGACCTATGGCTACACCTTC
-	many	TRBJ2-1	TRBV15	CATSPLSFGEQFF	TGTGCCACCAGCCCTCTGAGCTTCGGTGAGCAGTTCTTC
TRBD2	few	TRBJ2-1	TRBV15	CATSRDLAGANEQFF	TGTGCCACCAGCAGAGACCTAGCGGGAGCCAATGAGCAGTTCTTC
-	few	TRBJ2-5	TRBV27	CASSYRDQETQYF	TGTGCCAGCAGTTACAGGGACCAAGAGACCCAGTACTTC
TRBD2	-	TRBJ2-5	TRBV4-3	CASSRTLTSGGLWETQYF	TGCGCCAGCAGCCGGACGTTGACTAGCGGGGGCCTTTGGGAGACCCAGTACTTC
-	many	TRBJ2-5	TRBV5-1	CASSLGQIETQYF	TGCGCCAGCAGCTTGGGACAGATCGAGACCCAGTACTTC
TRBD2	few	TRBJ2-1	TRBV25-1	CASLTPLRLAGYNEQFF	TGTGCCAGTCTAACACCACTCAGGCTAGCGGGGTACAATGAGCAGTTCTTC
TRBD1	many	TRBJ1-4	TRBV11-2	CASSYQGAANEKLFF	TGTGCCAGCAGCTACCAGGGGGCGGCAAATGAAAAACTGTTTTTT
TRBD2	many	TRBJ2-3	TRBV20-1	CSASGFGGIDTQYF	TGCAGTGCTAGCGGTTTCGGGGGGATAGATACGCAGTATTTT
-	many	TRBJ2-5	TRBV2	CAESRDGEETQYF	TGTGCCGAAAGCCGGGACGGCGAAGAGACCCAGTACTTC
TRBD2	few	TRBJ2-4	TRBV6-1	CASSGTSGVDIQYF	TGTGCCAGCAGTGGGACTAGCGGGGTTGACATTCAGTACTTC
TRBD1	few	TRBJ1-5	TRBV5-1	CASSLAGGYNQPQHF	TGCGCCAGCAGCTTGGCAGGGGGCTACAATCAGCCCCAGCATTTT
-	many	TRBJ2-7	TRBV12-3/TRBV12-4	CASSFQPTTYEQYF	TGTGCCAGCAGTTTTCAACCCACTACCTACGAGCAGTACTTC
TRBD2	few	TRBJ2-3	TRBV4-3	CASSLTSGGYTDTQYF	TGCGCCAGCAGCCTGACTAGCGGGGGATACACAGATACGCAGTATTTT
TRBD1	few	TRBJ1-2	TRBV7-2	CASLGNGGQGFGYTF	TGTGCCAGCCTCGGAAATGGGGGACAGGGGTTTGGCTACACCTTC
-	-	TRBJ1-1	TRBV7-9	CASSLAQGLRTEAFF	TGTGCCAGCAGCTTAGCTCAGGGGCTACGGACTGAAGCTTTCTTT
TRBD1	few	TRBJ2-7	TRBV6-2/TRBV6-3	CASRSPPGTGKYEQYF	TGTGCCAGCAGGTCACCGCCCGGGACAGGGAAATACGAGCAGTACTTC
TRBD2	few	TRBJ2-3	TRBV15	CATSGWGGTQYF	TGTGCCACCAGCGGATGGGGGGGTACGCAGTATTTT
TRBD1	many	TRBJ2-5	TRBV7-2	CASSLDKGTASQYF	TGTGCCAGCAGCCTGGACAAGGGGACAGCTTCCCAGTACTTC
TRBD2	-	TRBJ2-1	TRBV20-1	CSARSGLAGRDNEQFF	TGCAGTGCTAGATCCGGACTAGCGGGACGAGACAATGAGCAGTTCTTC
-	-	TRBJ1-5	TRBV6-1	CASSEAMGGGNQPQHF	TGTGCCAGCAGTGAAGCGATGGGGGGCGGCAATCAGCCCCAGCATTTT
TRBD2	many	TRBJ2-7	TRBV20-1	CSARAPPTSGGVDEQYF	TGCAGTGCTAGAGCCCCCCCCACTAGCGGAGGGGTAGACGAGCAGTACTTC
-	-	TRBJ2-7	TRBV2	CASVGPAAEQYF	TGTGCCAGCGTTGGACCCGCTGCCGAGCAGTACTTC